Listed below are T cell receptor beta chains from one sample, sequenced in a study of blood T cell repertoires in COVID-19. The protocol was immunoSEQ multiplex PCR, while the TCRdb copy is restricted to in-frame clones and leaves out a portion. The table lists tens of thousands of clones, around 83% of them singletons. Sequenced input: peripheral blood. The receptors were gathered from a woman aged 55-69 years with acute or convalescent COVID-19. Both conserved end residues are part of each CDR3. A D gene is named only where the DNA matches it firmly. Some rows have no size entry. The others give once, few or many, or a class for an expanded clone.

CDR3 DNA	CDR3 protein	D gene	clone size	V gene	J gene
TGTGCCAGCAGTCAACCGGGACTGACCGACAATGAGCAGTTCTTC	CASSQPGLTDNEQFF	.	.	TRBV6-5	TRBJ2-1
TGTGCCAGCAGCCAAGAGGGGGCGTGGGACTATGGCTACACCTTC	CASSQEGAWDYGYTF	.	.	TRBV3-1/TRBV3-2	TRBJ1-2
TGTGCCAGCAGTGAAGCGTCCAGGGCAACTAATGAAAAACTGTTTTTT	CASSEASRATNEKLFF	.	.	TRBV6-1	TRBJ1-4
TGTGCCAGCAGCGTACGGACAGGGGATGGCTACACCTTC	CASSVRTGDGYTF	TRBD1	.	TRBV9	TRBJ1-2
TGTGCCAGCACCAGACAGGGGTCCTCCTACGAGCAGTACTTC	CASTRQGSSYEQYF	TRBD1	.	TRBV27	TRBJ2-7
TGTGCCAGCAGCATAATTGGGACTAGCGGGGGCCCGAACACCGGGGAGCTGTTTTTT	CASSIIGTSGGPNTGELFF	.	.	TRBV21-1	TRBJ2-2
TGTGCCAGCAGTCCCGGGACAGGGTCTGGAAACACCATATATTTT	CASSPGTGSGNTIYF	TRBD1	.	TRBV6-6	TRBJ1-3
TGCGCCAGCAGCTTGAAAGCGGGAGGGCCTCTGTACAATGAGCAGTTCTTC	CASSLKAGGPLYNEQFF	TRBD2	.	TRBV5-1	TRBJ2-1
TGTGCCAGCAGCTCCGGGACTAGCGGGAGGCGCGAGCAGTACTTC	CASSSGTSGRREQYF	TRBD2	once	TRBV7-9	TRBJ2-7
TGCGCCAGCAGCCTAGGACAGAGCAATCAGCCCCAGCATTTT	CASSLGQSNQPQHF	.	.	TRBV4-3	TRBJ1-5
TGTGCCAGTAGCCCGGGCACCGGGGAGCTGTTTTTT	CASSPGTGELFF	.	.	TRBV19	TRBJ2-2
TGTGCCATCAGGGCGACTAGCGGGAGCTACAATGAGCAGTTCTTC	CAIRATSGSYNEQFF	TRBD2	.	TRBV10-3	TRBJ2-1
TGTGCCAGCAGCGTAGATCGGACTAGCGGGGAGCAGTACTTC	CASSVDRTSGEQYF	TRBD2	.	TRBV9	TRBJ2-7
TGTGCCAGCAGTTTATACAGGGAATCTGAAGCTTTCTTT	CASSLYRESEAFF	.	.	TRBV27	TRBJ1-1
TGTGCCAGCACCTTAATAGGACAGGGAGGGAACACTGAAGCTTTCTTT	CASTLIGQGGNTEAFF	TRBD1	.	TRBV9	TRBJ1-1
TGTGCCAGCAGCCTTTCAGGGGTTCGTAATGAAAAACTGTTTTTT	CASSLSGVRNEKLFF	.	.	TRBV6-4	TRBJ1-4
TGTGCCAGCTCACCGACCCAGGAAGAGAACTATGGCTACACCTTC	CASSPTQEENYGYTF	.	.	TRBV18	TRBJ1-2
TGTGCCAGCAGCTTAGCGGGAGGGCCAGGGAATGAGCAGTTCTTC	CASSLAGGPGNEQFF	TRBD2	once	TRBV11-3	TRBJ2-1
TGTGCCAGTAAAGACCGGCCGGGCGGGGGGGCAGATACGCAGTATTTT	CASKDRPGGGADTQYF	TRBD2	.	TRBV19	TRBJ2-3
TGTGCCAGCAGTTACGGTCGCCTAGCGGGGGCGCCGGTGAGGGAAGAGACCCAGTACTTC	CASSYGRLAGAPVREETQYF	TRBD2	.	TRBV6-2/TRBV6-3	TRBJ2-5
TGTGCCAGTGGACAGTCTACCTACGAGCAGTACTTC	CASGQSTYEQYF	.	.	TRBV7-2	TRBJ2-7
TGTGCCAGCACCCTACTAGCGGAACGGGGTACGCAGTATTTT	CASTLLAERGTQYF	TRBD2	.	TRBV7-2	TRBJ2-3
TGTGCCAGCAGTGAAGGTCGGGGGGAGGGAGAGACCCAGTACTTC	CASSEGRGEGETQYF	TRBD2	.	TRBV6-1	TRBJ2-5
TGTGCCAGTAGTATAGTGAGCGGGAGGGCGGGAGATACGCAGTATTTT	CASSIVSGRAGDTQYF	TRBD2	.	TRBV19	TRBJ2-3
TGTGCCACCAGTGATTCTACAGGGGGGGAAAACAAGAATGAGCAGTTCTTC	CATSDSTGGENKNEQFF	.	.	TRBV24-1	TRBJ2-1
TGTGCCAGCAGCTTAGTATGGCGGGCGAACACCGGGGAGCTGTTTTTT	CASSLVWRANTGELFF	.	once	TRBV11-3	TRBJ2-2
TGTGCCAGTAGTATCGTGATAGCCTACAATGAGCAGTTCTTC	CASSIVIAYNEQFF	.	.	TRBV19	TRBJ2-1